The sequence of this T cell receptor beta chain was determined in a study of blood T cell repertoires in COVID-19. Overall study context: Donors in the United States, Italy and Spain gave samples during acute or convalescent COVID-19. Sample material is recorded as cDNA or gDNA derived from T cells, B-cell-depleted T cells, or PBMCs.

Assay: immunoSEQ multiplex PCR; the TCRdb copy retains only in-frame clones and omits some. This table has fewer than 350,000 clones, around four fifths appearing once. V lost 5 bases and J lost 6; bases outside the gene matches: 8. There are 14 residues in the CDR3. Per germline, CDR1 LNHDA and CDR2 SQIVND (reference sequence). The origin of this receptor is a woman between 45 and 60 years old with active or convalescent COVID-19. The genes are TRBV19 and TRBJ2-7, with 9 nucleotides matching TRBD2. Specimen: peripheral blood. CDR3 loop: CASSGLAGWGEQYF. The CDR3 region has the DNA TGTGCCAGTAGTGGTCTAGCGGGATGGGGCGAGCAGTACTTC.